This T cell receptor beta chain derives from a study of blood T cell repertoires in COVID-19. On the study more broadly: Sources were T cells, B-cell-depleted T cells, or PBMCs; the material itself was cDNA or gDNA.

The junction had 1 base not matched to a gene; V was cut back by 3 bases and J by 5 bases. This CDR3 spans 13 amino acids. Authors' methods: Amplifying reference gene primers gave estimates of nucleated cell counts. Repertoires were generated with immunoSEQ multiplex PCR, while TCRdb's copy carries only in-frame clones and drops some. That table gives V, J and clone size, and the DNA gave D and trimming. The sample consists of a few hundred thousand clones, about 90% of them appearing once. One Seattle source followed patients from active infection through their disease course. This clone was seen a single time.

This TCR came from a man aged 18 to 30 with COVID-19, enrolled during active disease. V usage is TRBV12-3 or TRBV12-4 and J usage is TRBJ1-1, with TRBD1 identical over 9 bases. Input material: peripheral blood. CDR3 loop: CASSFDRGTEAFF. Written as DNA, the CDR3 is TGTGCCAGCAGTTTCGACAGGGGGACTGAAGCTTTCTTT.